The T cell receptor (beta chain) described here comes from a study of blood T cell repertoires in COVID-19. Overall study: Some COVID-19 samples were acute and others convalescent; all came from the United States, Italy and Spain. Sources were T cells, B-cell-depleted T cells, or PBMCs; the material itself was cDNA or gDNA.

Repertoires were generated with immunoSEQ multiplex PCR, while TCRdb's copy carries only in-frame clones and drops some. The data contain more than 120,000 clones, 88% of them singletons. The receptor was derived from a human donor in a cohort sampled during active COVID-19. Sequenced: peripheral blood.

The CDR3, as DNA: TGTGCCAGCAGCGTAGGGCTAGCGGGGGCCCTCTCCTACAATGAGCAGTTCTTC. Its protein is CASSVGLAGALSYNEQFF. The genes are TRBV9 and TRBJ2-1; 10 bases match TRBD2. The CDR3 covers 18 residues. The V gene's germline CDR1 is SGDLS and CDR2 YYNGEE. V shed 0 bases, J shed 0 bases, and the junction held 6 bases outside the gene matches. Complete variable domain (other parts from reference TRBV9 and TRBJ2-1): DSGVTQTPKHLITATGQRVTLRCSPRSGDLSVYWYQQSLDQGLQFLIQYYNGEERAKGNILERFSAQQFPDLHSELNLSSLELGDSALYFCASSVGLAGALSYNEQFFGPGTRLTVL.